This TCR beta chain was observed in a study of a mutant IDH1 vaccine in newly diagnosed glioma. Looking at the study overall: Males made up 62.5% and females roughly 40% of treated patients, whose mean age was about 41 years. Previous treatment comprised radiotherapy, temozolomide, or both, mostly both.

Profiling relied on immunoSEQ multiplex PCR, and the TCRdb table lists in-frame clones only, not all of them. Of tens of thousands of clones listed, 82% are singletons. The sample holds a few counts of this clone. Its matching antigen is unknown. Germline V gene lookup returns CDR1 SGHRS and CDR2 YFSETQ. The V gene end was trimmed by 0 bases and the J gene end by 7 bases; junction bases not matched to a gene: 9. The CDR3 is 16 residues long. The time point was: week 5, during vaccination. The vaccine gave 300 ug of a 20-mer mutant IDH1 peptide subcutaneously per dose. The source of this sequence is a young woman with glioma. Some clones in this sample may be carry-over from other donors' samples. The chain has TRBV5-1 and TRBJ1-5; 8 bases agree with TRBD1. Sequenced here: PBMCs, sampled from a glioma patient whose treatment included an IDH1 peptide vaccine. The CDR3 region has the DNA TGCGCCAGCAGCTTGGTCCCGGACAGGGCAGTACAGCCCCAGCATTTT. Amino acids: CASSLVPDRAVQPQHF.